What follows is one TCR beta chain and its context. These data come from a study of CXCR4 blockade with PD-1 therapy in pancreatic cancer. The method was immunoSEQ multiplex PCR; TCRdb's version includes in-frame clones alone and lacks a portion of them. Of a few thousand clones in the sample, under 50% were seen once. This clonotype was obtained from a human donor with pancreatic ductal adenocarcinoma. The sequencing input was tumor tissue.

The CDR3 coding sequence is TGTGCCAGCAGTGAACCCAGTTCGAGGGTCAACTACGAGCAGTACTTC. Translated: CASSEPSSRVNYEQYF. The rearrangement joins TRBV25-1 to TRBJ2-7; D is possibly TRBD2 (5 bases). V was clipped by 2 bases and J by 3 bases, with 17 bases between them. CDR1 is MGHDK and CDR2 is SYGVNS in the germline V gene. The CDR3 is 16 amino acids.